One and the same sample provided the 21 T cell receptor beta chains below, sequenced in a study of metastatic and nonmetastatic thyroid tumors. Patients were all untreated before their thyroid surgery. TCRdb used MiXCR to call clones anew from the PCR reads. Counted here are about 38,000 clones, 25% to 30% occurring once; the ten biggest clones make up approximately 9.9%. The sample comprised blood. The origin of the receptors is a female donor with papillary thyroid cancer or a benign thyroid nodule (not recorded which). Some clones in this sample may be carry-over from other donors' samples.

The chain uses TRBV20-1 and TRBJ2-7; D not certain. From germline, CDR1 is DFQATT and CDR2 SNEGSKA (reference sequence). V lost 1 base and J lost 2, with 9 bases in between. CDR3 length equals 13 residues. CDR3 amino acids: CSARGYSTYEQYF. The CDR3 nucleotides are TGCAGTGCTAGAGGCTACAGCACCTACGAGCAGTACTTC.

This clone was seen at least ten times. The V call is TRBV18, the J call TRBJ2-2; tentatively, D is TRBD1 or TRBD2 (5 bases each). Per the germline V gene, CDR1 is KGHSH and CDR2 is LQKENI. This CDR3 spans 16 amino acids. Trimming stripped 3 bases from V and 4 bases from J, with 15 bases between. The CDR3 sequence: CASSPGAPGPTGELFF. The CDR3, as DNA: TGTGCCAGCTCACCCGGGGCACCTGGGCCCACCGGGGAGCTGTTTTTT.

The chain joins TRBV11-2 to TRBJ2-7, with a possible D match to TRBD1 (5 bases). Germline V CDR1 and CDR2: SGHAT, FQNNGV. Trimming cost V 2 bases and J 1 base, with 9 bases left between them. The CDR3 spans 14 residues. The CDR3 nucleotides are TGTGCCAGCAGCTTAAACAGGCTTTCCTACGAGCAGTACTTC. Translation gives CASSLNRLSYEQYF.

The sample holds many counts of this clone. The chain is built from TRBV24-1 and TRBJ2-2; 9 bases align to TRBD1. V lost 6 bases, J lost 6 bases, and 7 bases stayed unmatched. CDR3 length: 15 residues. From germline, CDR1 is KGHDR and CDR2 SFDVKD. DNA for the CDR3: TGTGCCACCAGTCCGGGACAGGGTCATGCCGGGGAGCTGTTTTTT. Translating it yields CATSPGQGHAGELFF.

In its sample, this clone was seen many times. The rearrangement links TRBV28 to TRBJ1-1; D not certain. Trimming pared 5 bases from V and 2 bases from J, leaving 9 bases between. This CDR3 contains 13 residues. The germline CDR1 and CDR2 sequences are MDHEN and SYDVKM. DNA for the CDR3: TGTGCCAGCAGTCGACAACCCAACACTGAAGCTTTCTTT. Amino acid sequence: CASSRQPNTEAFF.

Ten or more counts support this clone. For the CDR3, the DNA is TGCAGTGCTAGCGCAGGGGGCTCGGAGTATGGCTACACCTTC. Protein sequence: CSASAGGSEYGYTF. The chain employs TRBV20-1 and TRBJ1-2, with 8 bases identical to TRBD1. The V gene end was trimmed by 3 bases and the J gene end by 5 bases; junction bases not matched to a gene: 8. The germline V gene encodes CDR1 DFQATT and CDR2 SNEGSKA (reference sequence). The CDR3 spans 14 residues.

This clone has a count of ten or more. V and J are TRBV5-1 and TRBJ2-5; 10 bases fit TRBD1. The CDR3 is 16 amino acids. With V trimmed by 4 bases and J by 3 bases, 9 bases remained unmatched. Per the germline V gene, CDR1 is SGHRS and CDR2 is YFSETQ. The CDR3, as DNA: TGCGCCAGCAGCCCCGGGAGACAGGGGGCTAAAGAGACCCAGTACTTC. Translated: CASSPGRQGAKETQYF.

This clone was counted many times. J is TRBJ2-7 and V is TRBV5-6, with D possibly being TRBD1 or TRBD2 (6 bases each). The CDR3 consists of 13 residues. Germline assignment: CDR1 SGHDT and CDR2 YYEEEE. V lost 9 bases, J lost 5 bases, and 18 bases lay in between. CDR3 protein: CATSSWGAHEQYF. The CDR3 nucleotides read TGTGCCACCTCGTCCTGGGGGGCCCACGAGCAGTACTTC.

The genes are TRBV19 and TRBJ2-1; 11 bases agree with TRBD1. Germline V gives CDR1 LNHDA, CDR2 SQIVND (reference sequence). The CDR3 has 14 amino acids. J gave up 8 bases and V 3 bases, and 3 bases lay outside the gene matches. The CDR3 protein is CASSIGQGAYEQFF. The CDR3 DNA is TGTGCCAGTAGTATCGGACAGGGGGCATATGAGCAGTTCTTC.

This clone showed up many times. CDR3 loop: CSAGTSASYEQYF. The CDR3 coding sequence is TGCAGTGCCGGGACTAGCGCTTCCTACGAGCAGTACTTC. This chain uses TRBV20-1 with TRBJ2-7; 10 bases are shared with TRBD2. This CDR3 region has 13 residues. The germline gives CDR1 DFQATT, CDR2 SNEGSKA (reference sequence). Losses at the gene ends were 6 bases for V and 1 base for J; bases not matched to a gene: 3.

The chain combines TRBV7-2 with TRBJ2-5; 8 bases align to TRBD2. The J call may be incorrect, as the DNA end agrees better with TRBJ2-1. Germline CDR1 SGHTA, CDR2 FQGNSA. The CDR3 runs 14 residues. CDR3 coding DNA: TGTGCCAGCAGCTTAGGCGGGAGGCCCGGTGAGCAGTTCTTC. It specifies CASSLGGRPGEQFF.

This clone was counted at least ten times. The chain combines TRBV7-2 with TRBJ2-5; D gene ambiguous. CDR3 size: 12 residues. CDR1 and CDR2 from the germline V gene are SGHTA and FQGNSA. V was trimmed by 6 bases and J by 9 bases, leaving 14 bases between them. The CDR3 protein is CASRTGPSSQYF. The CDR3 coding sequence is TGTGCCAGCAGAACCGGGCCTTCTTCCCAGTACTTC.

The chain has TRBV5-1 and TRBJ1-1; D gene uncertain. This CDR3 comprises 14 residues. The V end was cut by 5 bases, the J end by 1 base, with 12 bases between. Looked up from germline, CDR1 is SGHRS and CDR2 is YFSETQ. The CDR3 loop is CASSYYDPNTEAFF. CDR3 in DNA: TGCGCCAGCAGTTACTACGACCCGAACACTGAAGCTTTCTTT.

A note on this clone: A much more abundant neighbour one base away suggests this may be a read error. The V call is TRBV9, the J call TRBJ2-5; D remains ambiguous. The CDR3 extends over 14 amino acids. CDR1 SGDLS and CDR2 YYNGEE come from the germline V gene. Here the CDR3 reads CSSSVAPYGETQYF. The CDR3 DNA follows: TGTTCCAGCAGCGTAGCCCCCTATGGGGAGACCCAGTACTTC.

This clone was recorded many times. The chain links TRBV20-1 to TRBJ2-5; TRBD1 is a possible D gene (6 bases). Per the germline V gene, CDR1 is DFQATT and CDR2 is SNEGSKA (reference sequence). The length of the CDR3 is 14 residues. The V and J ends lost 0 bases and 1 base respectively, with 9 bases between them. CDR3 sequence reads: CSARDGGPQETQYF. Here the CDR3 DNA reads TGCAGTGCTAGAGATGGGGGCCCCCAAGAGACCCAGTACTTC.

A remark on this clone: One junction end disagrees with the germline gene, perhaps due to a read error. The rearrangement uses TRBV5-1 and TRBJ1-1; TRBD1 aligns across 7 bases. The CDR3 covers 15 residues. Germline loops: CDR1 SGHRS, CDR2 YFSETQ. The CDR3: CASSLRQGIKTEASF. The CDR3 nucleotides read TGCGCCAGCAGCTTAAGACAGGGTATTAAGACTGAAGCTTCCTTT. Full variable domain (missing parts from reference TRBV5-1 and TRBJ1-1): KAGVTQTPRYLIKTRGQQVTLSCSPISGHRSVSWYQQTPGQGLQFLFEYFSETQRNKGNFPGRFSGRQFSNSRSEMNVSTLELGDSALYLCASSLRQGIKTEASFGQGTRLTVV.

This clone was seen only a few times. This chain joins TRBV28 and TRBJ2-7; D uncertain. Germline CDR1 MDHEN, CDR2 SYDVKM. The CDR3 loop spans 12 amino acids. V lost 5 bases to trimming and J lost 2 bases, with 7 bases between them. The CDR3 is CASSNPTYEQYF. The CDR3, as DNA: TGTGCCAGCAGTAATCCCACCTACGAGCAGTACTTC.

The chain is built from TRBV7-2 and TRBJ1-5; no firm D call. The CDR3 is 13 residues long. Germline-derived CDR1 and CDR2 are SGHTA and FQGNSA. Trimming left V 0 bases short and J 5 bases short, with 5 bases between. DNA of the CDR3: TGTGCCAGCAGCTTAGCATACTATCAGCCCCAGCATTTT. Translating gives CASSLAYYQPQHF. Variable domain in full (rest from reference TRBV7-2 and TRBJ1-5): GAGVSQSPSNKVTEKGKDVELRCDPISGHTALYWYRQSLGQGLEFLIYFQGNSAPDKSGLPSDRFSAERTGGSVSTLTIQRTQQEDSAVYLCASSLAYYQPQHFGDGTRLSIL.

The chain combines TRBV4-1 with TRBJ2-2; maybe TRBD2 (7 bases). Trimming stripped 0 bases from V and 4 bases from J, with 18 bases between. CDR3 size: 18 residues. Germline-derived CDR1 and CDR2 are MGHRA and YSYEKL. CDR3: CASSQDQFRGASTGELFF. The CDR3 DNA sequence: TGCGCCAGCAGCCAAGATCAATTTCGGGGGGCCAGCACCGGGGAGCTGTTTTTT.

The J gene is TRBJ1-5, the V gene TRBV30, with TRBD1 as a possible D gene (6 bases). V lost 4 bases to trimming and J lost 4 bases, with 8 bases between them. Germline CDR1 GTSNPN, CDR2 SVGIG (reference sequence). The CDR3 is made up of 12 amino acids. This chain's CDR3 is CAWIRGNQPQHF. The CDR3 DNA is TGTGCCTGGATTAGGGGGAATCAGCCCCAGCATTTT.

This clone is medium-sized (0.01 to 0.1%) within its sample. The chain combines TRBV12-3 or TRBV12-4 with TRBJ2-5, with 9 bases that match TRBD1. The V and J ends lost 2 bases and 7 bases, in that order; junction bases with no gene match: 8. CDR3 length: 15 amino acids. CDR3 bases: TGTGCCAGCAGTTTAAGGGAGGACAGGGGTACGACCCAGTACTTC. It encodes CASSLREDRGTTQYF.